This T cell receptor (beta chain) was sequenced in a study of CD8 T cells in Susac syndrome. The V end lost 0 bases, the J end lost 9 bases, and 13 bases lay between the germline ends. The CDR3 has 15 amino acids. The germline gives CDR1 SGHNT, CDR2 YYREEE (reference sequence). The multiple sclerosis control group consisted of treatment-naive patients whose relapsing-remitting disease, which was either stable or active, fulfilled revised McDonald criteria. Reverse transcription of roughly 0.5 to 1 ug RNA was carried out with random hexamers. TCRdb re-called the immunoSEQ multiplex PCR reads through MiXCR, storing one row per CDR3 protein. The sample has around 130,000 distinct CDR3 sequences, 95% seen once.

The chain joins TRBV5-4 to TRBJ1-6; D unclear. Specimen: CD4+ T cells from PBMCs. The receptor was derived from a human donor with multiple sclerosis. CDR3 residues: CASSLDRLGGSPLHF. CDR3 bases: TGTGCCAGCAGCTTGGATCGACTAGGCGGTTCACCCCTCCACTTT.